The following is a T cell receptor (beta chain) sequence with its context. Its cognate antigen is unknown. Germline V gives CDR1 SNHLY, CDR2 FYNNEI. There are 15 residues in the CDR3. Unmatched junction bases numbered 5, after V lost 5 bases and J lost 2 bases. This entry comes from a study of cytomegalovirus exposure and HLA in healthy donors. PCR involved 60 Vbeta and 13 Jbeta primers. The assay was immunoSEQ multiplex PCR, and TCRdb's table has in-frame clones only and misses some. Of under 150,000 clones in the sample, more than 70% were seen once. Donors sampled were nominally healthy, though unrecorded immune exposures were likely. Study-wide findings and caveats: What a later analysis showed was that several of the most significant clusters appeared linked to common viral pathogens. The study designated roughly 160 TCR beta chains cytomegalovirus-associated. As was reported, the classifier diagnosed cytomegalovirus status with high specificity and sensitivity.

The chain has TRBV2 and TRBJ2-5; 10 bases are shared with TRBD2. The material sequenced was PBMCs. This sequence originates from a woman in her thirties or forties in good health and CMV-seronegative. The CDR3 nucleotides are TGTGCCAGCAGTCGGACTAGCGGTACACAAGAGACCCAGTACTTC. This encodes CASSRTSGTQETQYF.